This T cell receptor (beta chain) is drawn from a study of blood T cell repertoires in COVID-19. The wider study: Sites across the United States, Italy and Spain contributed samples from acute and convalescent COVID-19. T cells, B-cell-depleted T cells, or PBMCs supplied cDNA or gDNA.

Trimming took 0 bases from V and 2 from J, leaving 10 bases between them. This CDR3 comprises 15 residues. CDR1 and CDR2 from the germline V gene are SGHNT and YYREEE (reference sequence). In the study's own analysis: Researchers report that nucleated cell counts were estimated from reference gene primer amplification. Method: immunoSEQ multiplex PCR; TCRdb's copy keeps in-frame clones and lacks some. That table supplies the V and J calls and clone size; D and trimming were determined from the DNA. Found here are about 340,000 clones, 83% of them singletons; the top ten hold 2.5% to 3.5%. This rearrangement joins TRBV5-4 to TRBJ2-3; tentatively, D is TRBD2 (6 bases). This TCR was recovered from a man between 25 and 39 years old with active or convalescent COVID-19. Sequenced: peripheral blood. CDR3 residues: CASSLGDSYTDTQYF. The CDR3, as DNA: TGTGCCAGCAGCTTGGGGGACTCATACACAGATACGCAGTATTTT.